This T cell receptor (beta chain) was obtained from a study of cytomegalovirus exposure and HLA in healthy donors. Germline V CDR1 and CDR2: SGHTA, FQGNSA. Trimming pared 5 bases from V and 10 bases from J, leaving 18 bases between. The CDR3 length is 15 residues. A multiplex PCR was run with 60 Vbeta primers and 13 Jbeta primers. The repertoire was sequenced with immunoSEQ multiplex PCR; TCRdb's copy has only in-frame clones and lacks some. The sample lists around 190,000 clones; more than 75% were seen once. This receptor was taken from a woman aged 18 to 35 in good health and CMV-seronegative. The genes are TRBV7-2 and TRBJ1-6; weak D call: TRBD1 (6 bases). Sequenced sample: PBMCs. CDR3 amino acids: CASSPNGGGLSPLHF. In DNA form, the CDR3 reads TGTGCCAGCAGCCCGAACGGGGGGGGGCTCTCACCCCTCCACTTT.